This T cell receptor beta chain was documented in a study of blood T cells in healthy people across ages. Study-wide background: The template switching approach captured approximately one barcoded beta molecule for every two T cells.

This CDR3 is built from 12 residues. V lost 5 bases and J lost 7, with 6 bases in between. Germline V lookup: CDR1 SEHNR, CDR2 FQNEAQ (reference sequence). A J-beta primer mix and a sample-barcoded 5' primer were used in a second PCR of roughly 6 to 11 cycles. MiXCR, run by TCRdb on the 5' RACE reads, gives a single entry per CDR3 protein. Of over 1,200,000 distinct CDR3 sequences listed, 59% are singletons. The TCR comes from a man younger than 35 in good health. The chain uses TRBV7-9 and TRBJ1-6; D not resolved. The sample was blood. In DNA, the CDR3 is TGTGCCAGCAGCGGTGACAATTCACCCCTCCACTTT. It specifies CASSGDNSPLHF.